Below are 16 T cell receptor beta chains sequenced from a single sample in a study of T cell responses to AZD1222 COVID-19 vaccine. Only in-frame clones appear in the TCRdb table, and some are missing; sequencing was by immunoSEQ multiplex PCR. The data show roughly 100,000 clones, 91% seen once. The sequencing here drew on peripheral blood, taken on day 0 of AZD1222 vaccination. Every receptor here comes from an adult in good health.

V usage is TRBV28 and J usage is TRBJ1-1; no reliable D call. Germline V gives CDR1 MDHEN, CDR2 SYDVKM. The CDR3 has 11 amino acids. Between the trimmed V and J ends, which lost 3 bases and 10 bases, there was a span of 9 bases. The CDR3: CASSFGPRAFF. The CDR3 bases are TGTGCCAGCAGTTTCGGTCCCCGAGCTTTCTTT.

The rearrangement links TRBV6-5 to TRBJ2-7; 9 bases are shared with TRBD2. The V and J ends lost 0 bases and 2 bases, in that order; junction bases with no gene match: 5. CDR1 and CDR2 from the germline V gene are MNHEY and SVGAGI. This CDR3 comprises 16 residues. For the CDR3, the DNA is TGTGCCAGCAGTTACTCGACTAGCGGAGATACCTACGAGCAGTACTTC. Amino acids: CASSYSTSGDTYEQYF.

CDR3 in amino acids: CSGRQDTQYF. In DNA, the CDR3 is TGCAGTGGGCGCCAGGATACGCAGTATTTT. The chain carries TRBV20-1 and TRBJ2-3; D unclear. CDR3 length equals 10 residues. From germline, CDR1 is DFQATT and CDR2 SNEGSKA (reference sequence). The V and J ends lost 7 bases and 6 bases respectively, with 8 bases between them.

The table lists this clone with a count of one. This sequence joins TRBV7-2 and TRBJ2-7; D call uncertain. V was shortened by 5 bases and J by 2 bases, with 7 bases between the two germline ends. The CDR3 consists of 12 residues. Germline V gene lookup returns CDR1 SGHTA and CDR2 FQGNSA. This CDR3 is CASSPSPYEQYF. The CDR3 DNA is TGTGCCAGCAGCCCCTCACCCTACGAGCAGTACTTC.

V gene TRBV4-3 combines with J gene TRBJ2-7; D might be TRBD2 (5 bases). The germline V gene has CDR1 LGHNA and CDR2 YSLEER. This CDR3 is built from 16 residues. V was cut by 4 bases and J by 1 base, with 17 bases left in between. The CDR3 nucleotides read TGCGCCAGCAGCCGCGGACTGGAAAGTGGATCCTACGAGCAGTACTTC. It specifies CASSRGLESGSYEQYF.

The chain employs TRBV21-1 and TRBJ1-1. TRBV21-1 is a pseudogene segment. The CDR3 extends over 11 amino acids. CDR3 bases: TGTGCCAGCTCGGAGAACACTGAAGCTTTCTTT. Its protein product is CASSENTEAFF.

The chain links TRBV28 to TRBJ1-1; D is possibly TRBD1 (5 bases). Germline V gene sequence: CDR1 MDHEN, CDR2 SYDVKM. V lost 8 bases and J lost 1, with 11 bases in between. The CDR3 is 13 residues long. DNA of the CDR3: TGTGCCAGCTTGGGGGAAGGGAACACTGAAGCTTTCTTT. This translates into CASLGEGNTEAFF. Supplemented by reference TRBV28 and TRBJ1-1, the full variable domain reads DVKVTQSSRYLVKRTGEKVFLECVQDMDHENMFWYRQDPGLGLRLIYFSYDVKMKEKGDIPEGYSVSREKKERFSLILESASTNQTSMYLCASLGEGNTEAFFGQGTRLTVV.

The CDR3 region is CAWSPLIDEQYF. CDR3 nucleotide sequence: TGTGCCTGGAGTCCCCTCATTGACGAGCAGTACTTC. The V gene is TRBV30, the J gene TRBJ2-7; no clear D gene. Germline CDR1 GTSNPN, CDR2 SVGIG (reference sequence). This CDR3 contains 12 residues. The V and J ends lost 2 bases and 5 bases respectively, with 10 bases between them.

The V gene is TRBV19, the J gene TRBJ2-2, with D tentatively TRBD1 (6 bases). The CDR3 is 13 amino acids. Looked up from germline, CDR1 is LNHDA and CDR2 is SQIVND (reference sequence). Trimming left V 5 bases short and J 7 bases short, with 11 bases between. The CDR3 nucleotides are TGTGCCAGTAGTTTTGGACAGATCGGGGAGCTGTTTTTT. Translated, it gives CASSFGQIGELFF.

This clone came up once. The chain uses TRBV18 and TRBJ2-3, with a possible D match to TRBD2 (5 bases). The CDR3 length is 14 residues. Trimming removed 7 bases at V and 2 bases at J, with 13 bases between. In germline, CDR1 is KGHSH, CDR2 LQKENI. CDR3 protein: CASFPSGATDTQYF. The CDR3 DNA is TGTGCCAGCTTCCCCAGCGGAGCCACAGATACGCAGTATTTT.

The CDR3 loop reads CASNPSGGSPYEQYF. In nucleotides, the CDR3 is TGTGCCAGCAACCCTTCCGGGGGCTCACCCTACGAGCAGTACTTC. The genes are TRBV27 and TRBJ2-7; possibly TRBD1 or TRBD2 for D (6 bases each). The CDR3 contains 15 residues. From germline, CDR1 is MNHEY and CDR2 SMNVEV (reference sequence). With 7 bases removed from V and 2 bases from J, the gap between germline ends came to 18 bases.

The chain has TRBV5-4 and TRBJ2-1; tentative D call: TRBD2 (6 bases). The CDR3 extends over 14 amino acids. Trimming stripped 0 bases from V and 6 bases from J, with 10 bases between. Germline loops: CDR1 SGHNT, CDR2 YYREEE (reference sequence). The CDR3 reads CASSLGLGANEQFF. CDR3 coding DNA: TGTGCCAGCAGCTTGGGACTAGGGGCCAATGAGCAGTTCTTC.

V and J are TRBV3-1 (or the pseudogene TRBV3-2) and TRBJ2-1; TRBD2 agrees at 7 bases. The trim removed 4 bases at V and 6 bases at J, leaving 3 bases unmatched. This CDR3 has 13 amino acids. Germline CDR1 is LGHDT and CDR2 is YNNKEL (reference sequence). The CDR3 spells CASSLSSGNEQFF. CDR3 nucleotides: TGTGCCAGCAGCCTATCTAGCGGCAATGAGCAGTTCTTC.

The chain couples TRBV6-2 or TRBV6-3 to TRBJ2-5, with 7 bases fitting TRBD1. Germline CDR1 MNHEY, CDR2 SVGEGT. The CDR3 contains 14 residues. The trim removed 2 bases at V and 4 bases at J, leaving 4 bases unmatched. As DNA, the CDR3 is TGTGCCAGCAGTTACGCAGGGGGATCAGAGACCCAGTACTTC. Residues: CASSYAGGSETQYF.

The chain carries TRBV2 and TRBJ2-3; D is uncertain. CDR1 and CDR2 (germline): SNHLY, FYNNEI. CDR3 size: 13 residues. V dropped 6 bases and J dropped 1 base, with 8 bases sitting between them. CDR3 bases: TGTGCCAGCAGCGGCGGACGCACAGATACGCAGTATTTT. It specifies CASSGGRTDTQYF.

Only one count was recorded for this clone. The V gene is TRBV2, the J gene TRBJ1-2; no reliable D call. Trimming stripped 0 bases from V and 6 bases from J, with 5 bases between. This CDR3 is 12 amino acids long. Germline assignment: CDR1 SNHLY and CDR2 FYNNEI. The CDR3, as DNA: TGTGCCAGCAGTGAAGCGGGCCATGGCTACACCTTC. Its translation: CASSEAGHGYTF.